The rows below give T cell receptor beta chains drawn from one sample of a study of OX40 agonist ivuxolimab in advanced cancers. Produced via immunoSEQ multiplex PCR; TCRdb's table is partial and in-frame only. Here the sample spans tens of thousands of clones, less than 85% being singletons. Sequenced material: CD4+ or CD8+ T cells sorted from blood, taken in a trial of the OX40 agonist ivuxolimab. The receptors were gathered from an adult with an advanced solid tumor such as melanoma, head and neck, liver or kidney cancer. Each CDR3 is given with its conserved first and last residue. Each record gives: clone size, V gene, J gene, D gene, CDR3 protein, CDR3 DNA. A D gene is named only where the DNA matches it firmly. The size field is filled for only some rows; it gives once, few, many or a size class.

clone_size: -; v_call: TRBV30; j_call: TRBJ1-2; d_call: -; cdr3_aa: CAWSRDFYGYTF; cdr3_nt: TGTGCCTGGAGTCGGGACTTCTATGGCTACACCTTC
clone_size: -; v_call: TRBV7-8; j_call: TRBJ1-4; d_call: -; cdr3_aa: CASSQQGRGRRETAIEKLFF; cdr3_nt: TGTGCCAGCAGCCAGCAGGGCCGGGGGCGTAGGGAGACGGCAATTGAAAAACTGTTTTTT
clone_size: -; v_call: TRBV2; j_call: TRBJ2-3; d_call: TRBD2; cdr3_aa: CASKPGLGNVADTQYF; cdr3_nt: TGTGCCAGCAAGCCGGGACTAGGAAACGTCGCGGATACGCAGTATTTT
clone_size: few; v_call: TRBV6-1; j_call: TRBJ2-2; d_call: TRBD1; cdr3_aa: CASSVPTGGVNTGELFF; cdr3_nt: TGTGCCAGCAGTGTCCCAACAGGGGGCGTGAACACCGGGGAGCTGTTTTTT
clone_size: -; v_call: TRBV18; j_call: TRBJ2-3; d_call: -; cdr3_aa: CASSRPRGTDTQYF; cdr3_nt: TGTGCCAGCTCCCGACCCCGGGGGACAGATACGCAGTATTTT
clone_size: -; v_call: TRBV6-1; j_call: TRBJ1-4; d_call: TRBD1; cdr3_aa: CASSEAVPGQGVWTNEKLFF; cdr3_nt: TGTGCCAGCAGTGAAGCCGTACCGGGACAGGGGGTCTGGACTAATGAAAAACTGTTTTTT
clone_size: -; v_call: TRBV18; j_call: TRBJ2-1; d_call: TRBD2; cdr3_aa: CASSPGLAGGEQFF; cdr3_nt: TGTGCCAGCTCACCCGGACTAGCGGGAGGGGAGCAGTTCTTC
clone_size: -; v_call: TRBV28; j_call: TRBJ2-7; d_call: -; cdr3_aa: CASSLFSPGAPGYEQYF; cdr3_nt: TGTGCCAGCAGTTTATTTAGTCCGGGGGCCCCTGGGTACGAGCAGTACTTC
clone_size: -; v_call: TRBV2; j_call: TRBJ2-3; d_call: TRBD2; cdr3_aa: CANRREADTQYF; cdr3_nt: TGTGCCAACCGCCGGGAGGCAGATACGCAGTATTTT
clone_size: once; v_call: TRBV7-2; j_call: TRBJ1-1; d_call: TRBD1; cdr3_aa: CASVSGTVNTEAFF; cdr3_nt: TGTGCCAGCGTTTCCGGGACAGTGAACACTGAGGCTTTCTTT
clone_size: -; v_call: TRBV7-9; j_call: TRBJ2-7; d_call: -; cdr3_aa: CASSSHRSSSYEQYF; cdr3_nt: TGTGCCAGCAGCTCACATCGCAGTAGCTCCTACGAGCAGTACTTC
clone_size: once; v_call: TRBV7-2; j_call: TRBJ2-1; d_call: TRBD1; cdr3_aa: CASSFNLRDSNNEQFF; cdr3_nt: TGTGCCAGCAGCTTTAACCTCCGGGACAGTAACAATGAGCAGTTCTTC
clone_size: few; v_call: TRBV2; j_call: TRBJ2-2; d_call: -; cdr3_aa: CASRPGHNTGELFF; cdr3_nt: TGTGCCAGCAGGCCGGGACACAACACCGGGGAGCTGTTTTTT
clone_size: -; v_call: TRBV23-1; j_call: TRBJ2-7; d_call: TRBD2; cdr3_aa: CASSQPTGGARYEQYF; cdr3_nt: TGCGCCAGCAGTCAACCTACGGGGGGGGCGCGCTACGAGCAGTACTTC
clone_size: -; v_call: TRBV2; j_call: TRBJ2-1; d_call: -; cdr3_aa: CASRPGLAPSYNEQFF; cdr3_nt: TGTGCCAGCAGGCCGGGGCTAGCGCCCTCCTACAATGAGCAGTTCTTC
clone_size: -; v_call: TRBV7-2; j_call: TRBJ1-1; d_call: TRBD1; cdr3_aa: CASSLVRDSEAFF; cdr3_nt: TGTGCCAGCAGCTTAGTCCGGGACAGTGAAGCTTTCTTT
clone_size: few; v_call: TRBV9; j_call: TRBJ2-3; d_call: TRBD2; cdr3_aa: CASSVASGRAIWADTQYF; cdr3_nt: TGTGCCAGCAGCGTAGCCAGCGGGAGGGCCATTTGGGCAGATACGCAGTATTTT
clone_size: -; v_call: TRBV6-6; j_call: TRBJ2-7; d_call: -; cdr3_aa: CASRPLDTYEQYF; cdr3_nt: TGTGCCAGCAGACCTCTAGACACCTACGAGCAGTACTTC
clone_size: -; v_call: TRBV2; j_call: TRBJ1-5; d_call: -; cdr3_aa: CASSARQPNQPQHF; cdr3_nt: TGTGCCAGCAGTGCACGGCAGCCTAATCAGCCCCAGCATTTT
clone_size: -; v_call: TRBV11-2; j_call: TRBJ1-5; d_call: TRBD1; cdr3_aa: CASSLGGQGEQPQHF; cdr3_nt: TGTGCCAGCAGCTTAGGGGGACAGGGTGAGCAGCCCCAGCATTTT
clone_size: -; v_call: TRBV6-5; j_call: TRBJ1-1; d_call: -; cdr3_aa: CASKTQRRGNTEAFF; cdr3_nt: TGTGCCAGCAAAACTCAAAGGCGGGGGAACACTGAAGCTTTCTTT
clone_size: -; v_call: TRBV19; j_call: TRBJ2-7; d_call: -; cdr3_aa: CASSIRAPYEQYF; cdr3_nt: TGTGCCAGTAGTATACGGGCACCCTACGAGCAGTACTTC
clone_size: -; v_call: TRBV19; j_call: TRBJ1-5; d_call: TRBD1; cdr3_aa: CASSISRGTGQNQPQHF; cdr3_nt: TGTGCCAGTAGTATAAGTAGGGGGACAGGTCAAAATCAGCCCCAGCATTTT
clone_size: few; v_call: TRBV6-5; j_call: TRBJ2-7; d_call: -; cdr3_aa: CASSTLPRQEQYF; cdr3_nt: TGTGCCAGCAGTACCCTACCACGGCAGGAGCAGTACTTC
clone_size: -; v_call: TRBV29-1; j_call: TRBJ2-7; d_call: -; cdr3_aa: CSAGEGPYEQYF; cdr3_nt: TGCAGCGCGGGAGAGGGCCCCTACGAGCAGTACTTC
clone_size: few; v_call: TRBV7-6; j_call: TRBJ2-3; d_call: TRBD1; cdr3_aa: CASSASGTGGFLVGEDTQYF; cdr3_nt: TGTGCCAGCAGCGCCTCCGGGACAGGGGGCTTTTTGGTGGGAGAAGATACGCAGTATTTT
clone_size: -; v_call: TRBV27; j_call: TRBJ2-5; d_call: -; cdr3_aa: CASSPLGTRQETQYF; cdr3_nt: TGTGCCAGCAGTCCCCTTGGGACTCGACAAGAGACCCAGTACTTC
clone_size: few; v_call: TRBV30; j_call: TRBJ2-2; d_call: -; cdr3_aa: CAWSVWGEGGELFF; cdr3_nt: TGTGCCTGGAGTGTTTGGGGCGAGGGCGGGGAGCTGTTTTTT
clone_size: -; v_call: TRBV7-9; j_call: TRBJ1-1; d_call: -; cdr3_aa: CASRSPGRMNTEAFF; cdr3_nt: TGTGCCAGCAGATCACCCGGACGGATGAACACTGAAGCTTTCTTT
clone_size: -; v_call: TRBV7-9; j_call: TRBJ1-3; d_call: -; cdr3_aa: CASSLVPGTSGNTIYF; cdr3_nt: TGTGCCAGCAGCTTAGTTCCAGGGACGTCTGGAAACACCATATATTTT
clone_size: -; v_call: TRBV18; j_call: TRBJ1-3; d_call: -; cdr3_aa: CASSPVAGTGNTIYF; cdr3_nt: TGTGCCAGCTCACCAGTCGCGGGGACTGGAAACACCATATATTTT
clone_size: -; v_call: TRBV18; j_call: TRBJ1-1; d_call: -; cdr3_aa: CASSPLKGSAEAFF; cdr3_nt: TGTGCCAGCTCACCACTTAAGGGGTCCGCTGAAGCTTTCTTT
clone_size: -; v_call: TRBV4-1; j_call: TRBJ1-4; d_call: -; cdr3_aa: CASSQGPRNEKLFF; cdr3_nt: TGCGCCAGCAGCCAGGGACCCCGGAATGAAAAACTGTTTTTT
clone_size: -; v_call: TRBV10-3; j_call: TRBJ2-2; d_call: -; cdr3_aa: CAISENPGAESGELFF; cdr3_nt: TGTGCCATCAGTGAGAATCCGGGGGCTGAATCCGGGGAGCTGTTTTTT
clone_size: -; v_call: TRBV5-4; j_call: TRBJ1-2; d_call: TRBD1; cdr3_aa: CASSPDRNYGYTF; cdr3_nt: TGTGCCAGCAGTCCGGACAGGAACTATGGCTACACCTTC
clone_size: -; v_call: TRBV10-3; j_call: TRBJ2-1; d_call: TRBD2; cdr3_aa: CATGTSGGSYNEQFF; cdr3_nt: TGTGCCACCGGGACTAGCGGGGGCTCCTACAATGAGCAGTTCTTC
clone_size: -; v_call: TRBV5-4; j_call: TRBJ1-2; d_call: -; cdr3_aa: CASSPGGPYGYTF; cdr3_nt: TGTGCCAGCAGCCCTGGGGGGCCCTATGGCTACACCTTC
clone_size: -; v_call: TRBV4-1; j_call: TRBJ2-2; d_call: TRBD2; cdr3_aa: CASSQAILLAVNTGELFF; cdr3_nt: TGCGCCAGCAGCCAAGCCATCTTGCTAGCGGTCAACACCGGGGAGCTGTTTTTT
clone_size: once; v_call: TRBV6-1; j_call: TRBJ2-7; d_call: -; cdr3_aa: CASSAGPSYEQYF; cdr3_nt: TGTGCCAGCAGTGCCGGGCCGTCCTACGAGCAGTACTTC
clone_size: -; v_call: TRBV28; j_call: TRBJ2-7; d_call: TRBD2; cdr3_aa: CASSQTSALSYEQYF; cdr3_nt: TGTGCCAGCAGCCAGACTAGCGCCCTCTCCTACGAGCAGTACTTC
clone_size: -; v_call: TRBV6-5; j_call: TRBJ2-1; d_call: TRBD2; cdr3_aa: CASSWTSGSYNEQFF; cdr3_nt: TGTGCCAGCAGTTGGACTAGCGGCTCCTACAATGAGCAGTTCTTC
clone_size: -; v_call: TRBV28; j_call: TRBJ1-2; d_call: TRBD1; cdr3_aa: CASNLFDRAYGYTF; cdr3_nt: TGTGCCAGCAATTTATTCGACAGGGCGTATGGCTACACCTTC
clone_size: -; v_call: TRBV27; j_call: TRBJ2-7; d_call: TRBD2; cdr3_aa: CASSIGPPTSGPYEQYF; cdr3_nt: TGTGCCAGCAGTATAGGACCACCAACTAGCGGGCCCTACGAGCAGTACTTC
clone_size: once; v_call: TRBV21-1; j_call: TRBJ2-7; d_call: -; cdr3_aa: CASLTGSEQYF; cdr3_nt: TGTGCCAGCTTGACGGGTAGCGAGCAGTACTTC
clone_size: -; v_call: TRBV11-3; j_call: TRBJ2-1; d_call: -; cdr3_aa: CASSLTLGASIYNEQFF; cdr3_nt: TGTGCCAGCAGCCTCACTTTGGGGGCCTCTATTTACAATGAGCAGTTCTTC
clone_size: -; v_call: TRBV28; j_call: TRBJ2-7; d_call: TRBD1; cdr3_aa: CASSLLSGQVTYEQYF; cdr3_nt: TGTGCCAGCAGTCTACTCTCGGGACAGGTTACCTACGAGCAGTACTTC
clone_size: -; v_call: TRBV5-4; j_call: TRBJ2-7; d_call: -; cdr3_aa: CASSLNPGSSYEQYF; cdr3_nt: TGTGCCAGCAGCTTGAATCCAGGGAGCTCCTACGAGCAGTACTTC
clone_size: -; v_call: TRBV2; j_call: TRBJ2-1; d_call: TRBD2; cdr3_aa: CASKSGSDTNEQFF; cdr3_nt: TGTGCCAGCAAGAGCGGGAGCGATACCAATGAGCAGTTCTTC
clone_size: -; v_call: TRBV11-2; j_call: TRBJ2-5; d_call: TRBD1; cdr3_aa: CASSLTRTGEETQYF; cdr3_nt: TGTGCCAGCAGCTTAACCCGGACAGGGGAAGAGACCCAGTACTTC
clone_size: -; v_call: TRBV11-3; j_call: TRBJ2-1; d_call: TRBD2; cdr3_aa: CASSLNGLAGAEQFF; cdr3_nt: TGTGCCAGCAGCCTAAACGGACTAGCGGGAGCCGAGCAGTTCTTC
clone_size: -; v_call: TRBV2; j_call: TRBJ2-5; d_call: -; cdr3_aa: CASSVQGVETQYF; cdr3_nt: TGTGCCAGCAGTGTTCAGGGAGTGGAGACCCAGTACTTC
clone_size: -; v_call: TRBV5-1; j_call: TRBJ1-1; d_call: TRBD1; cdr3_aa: CASSIQGNPEAFF; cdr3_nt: TGCGCCAGCAGCATACAGGGGAACCCTGAAGCTTTCTTT
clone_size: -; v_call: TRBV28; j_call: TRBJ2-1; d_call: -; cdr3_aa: CASVIGGGREQFF; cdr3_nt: TGTGCCAGCGTTATCGGAGGGGGCCGTGAGCAGTTCTTC
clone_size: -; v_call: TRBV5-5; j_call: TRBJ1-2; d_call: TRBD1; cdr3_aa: CASSLDRGLYYGYTF; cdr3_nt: TGTGCCAGCAGCTTGGACAGGGGGCTATACTATGGCTACACCTTC
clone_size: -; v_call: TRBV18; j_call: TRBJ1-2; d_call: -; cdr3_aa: CASSPVRGDGYTF; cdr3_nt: TGTGCCAGCTCACCGGTACGAGGGGATGGCTACACCTTC
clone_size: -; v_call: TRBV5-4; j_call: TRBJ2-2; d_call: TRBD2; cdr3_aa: CASSRSGRGTGELFF; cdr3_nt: TGTGCCAGCAGCCGTAGCGGGAGGGGCACCGGGGAGCTGTTTTTT
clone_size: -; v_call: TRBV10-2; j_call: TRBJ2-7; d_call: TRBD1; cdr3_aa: CASSGPGQGKGYEQYF; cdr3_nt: TGCGCCAGCAGTGGACCGGGACAGGGGAAAGGGTACGAGCAGTACTTC
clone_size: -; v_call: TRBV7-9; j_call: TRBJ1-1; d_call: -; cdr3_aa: CASSLSETEAFF; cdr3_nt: TGTGCCAGCAGCCTCTCGGAGACTGAAGCTTTCTTT
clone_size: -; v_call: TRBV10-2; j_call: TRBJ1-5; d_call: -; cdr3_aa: CASAKNPQGYQPQHF; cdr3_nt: TGCGCCAGCGCTAAGAACCCACAGGGATACCAGCCCCAGCATTTT
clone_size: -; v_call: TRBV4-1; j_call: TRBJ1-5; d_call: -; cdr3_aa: CASSQGDSNQPQHF; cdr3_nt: TGCGCCAGCAGCCAGGGGGATAGCAATCAGCCCCAGCATTTT